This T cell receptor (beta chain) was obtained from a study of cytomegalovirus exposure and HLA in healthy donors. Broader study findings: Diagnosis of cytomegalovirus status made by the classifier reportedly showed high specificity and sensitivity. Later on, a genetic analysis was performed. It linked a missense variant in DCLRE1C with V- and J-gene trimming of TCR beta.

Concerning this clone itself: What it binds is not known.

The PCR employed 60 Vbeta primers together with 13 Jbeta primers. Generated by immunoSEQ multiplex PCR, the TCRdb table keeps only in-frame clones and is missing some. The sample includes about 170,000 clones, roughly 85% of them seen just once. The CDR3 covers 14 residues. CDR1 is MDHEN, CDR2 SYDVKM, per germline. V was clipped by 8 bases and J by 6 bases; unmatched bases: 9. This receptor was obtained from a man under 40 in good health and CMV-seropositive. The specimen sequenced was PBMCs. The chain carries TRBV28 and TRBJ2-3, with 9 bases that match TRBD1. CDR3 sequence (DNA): TGTGCCAGCCGCCGGACAGGGGCGAGGGATACGCAGTATTTT. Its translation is CASRRTGARDTQYF.